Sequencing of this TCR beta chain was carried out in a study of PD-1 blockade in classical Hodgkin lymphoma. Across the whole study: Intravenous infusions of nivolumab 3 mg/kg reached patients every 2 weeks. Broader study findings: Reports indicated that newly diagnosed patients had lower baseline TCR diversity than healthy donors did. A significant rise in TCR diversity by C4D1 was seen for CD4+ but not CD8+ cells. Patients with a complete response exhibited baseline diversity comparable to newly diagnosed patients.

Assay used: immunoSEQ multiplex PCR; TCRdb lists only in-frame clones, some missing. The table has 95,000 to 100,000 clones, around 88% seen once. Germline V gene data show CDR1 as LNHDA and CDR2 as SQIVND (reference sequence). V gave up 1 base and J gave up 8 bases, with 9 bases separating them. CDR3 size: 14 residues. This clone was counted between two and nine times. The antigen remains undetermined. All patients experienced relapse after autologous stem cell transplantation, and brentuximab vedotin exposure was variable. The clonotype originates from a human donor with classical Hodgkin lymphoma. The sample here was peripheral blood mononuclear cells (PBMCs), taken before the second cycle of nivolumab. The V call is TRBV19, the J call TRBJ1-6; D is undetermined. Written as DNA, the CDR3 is TGTGCCAGTAGTATAGGCCCCGGTGATTCACCCCTCCACTTT. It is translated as CASSIGPGDSPLHF.